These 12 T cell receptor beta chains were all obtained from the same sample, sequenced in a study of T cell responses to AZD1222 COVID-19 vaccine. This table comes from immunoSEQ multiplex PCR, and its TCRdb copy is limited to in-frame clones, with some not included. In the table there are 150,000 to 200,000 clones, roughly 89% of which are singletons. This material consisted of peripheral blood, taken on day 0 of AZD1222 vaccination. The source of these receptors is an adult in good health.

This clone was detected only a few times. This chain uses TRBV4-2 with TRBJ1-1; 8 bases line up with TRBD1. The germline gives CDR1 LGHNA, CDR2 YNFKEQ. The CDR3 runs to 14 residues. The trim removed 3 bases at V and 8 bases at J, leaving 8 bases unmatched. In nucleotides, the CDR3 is TGTGCCAGCAGCCAGGGCTCGACAGGGGAGGAAGCTTTCTTT. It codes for CASSQGSTGEEAFF.

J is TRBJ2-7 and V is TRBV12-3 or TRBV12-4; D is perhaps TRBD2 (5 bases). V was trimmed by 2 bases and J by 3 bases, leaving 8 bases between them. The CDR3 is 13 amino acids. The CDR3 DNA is TGTGCCAGCAGTTTAAAGAGGGACTACGAGCAGTACTTC. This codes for CASSLKRDYEQYF.

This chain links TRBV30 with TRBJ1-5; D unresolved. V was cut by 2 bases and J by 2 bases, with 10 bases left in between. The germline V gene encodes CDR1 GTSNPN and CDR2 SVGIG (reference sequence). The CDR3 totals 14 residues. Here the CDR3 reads CAWSLGLGNQPQHF. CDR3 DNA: TGTGCCTGGAGTTTAGGGTTGGGCAATCAGCCCCAGCATTTT.

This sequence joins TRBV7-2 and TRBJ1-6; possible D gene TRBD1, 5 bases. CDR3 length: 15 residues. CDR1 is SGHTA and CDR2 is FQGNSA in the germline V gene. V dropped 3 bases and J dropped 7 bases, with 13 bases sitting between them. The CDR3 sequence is CASSFLDRRNSPLHF. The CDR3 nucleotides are TGTGCCAGCAGCTTCCTTGACAGACGGAATTCACCCCTCCACTTT.

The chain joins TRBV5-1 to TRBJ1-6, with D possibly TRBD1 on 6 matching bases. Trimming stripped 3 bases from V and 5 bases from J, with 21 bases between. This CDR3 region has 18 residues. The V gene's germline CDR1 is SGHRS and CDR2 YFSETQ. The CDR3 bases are TGCGCCAGCAGCTCGCAAAAAGAGATGACAGGAAATAATTCACCCCTCCACTTT. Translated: CASSSQKEMTGNNSPLHF.

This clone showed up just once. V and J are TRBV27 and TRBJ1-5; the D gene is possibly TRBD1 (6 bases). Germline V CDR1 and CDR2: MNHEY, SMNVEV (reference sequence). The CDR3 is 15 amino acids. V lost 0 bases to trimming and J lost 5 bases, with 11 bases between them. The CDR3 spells CASSLSGGSHQPQHF. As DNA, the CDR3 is TGTGCCAGCAGTTTATCAGGGGGGAGCCATCAGCCCCAGCATTTT.

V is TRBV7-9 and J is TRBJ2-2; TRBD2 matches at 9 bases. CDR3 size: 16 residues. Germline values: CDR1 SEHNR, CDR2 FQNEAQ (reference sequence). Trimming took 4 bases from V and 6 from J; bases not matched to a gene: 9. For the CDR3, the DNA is TGTGCCAGCAGCTACAAGCGGGGGGCCCCACCCGGGGAGCTGTTTTTT. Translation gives CASSYKRGAPPGELFF.

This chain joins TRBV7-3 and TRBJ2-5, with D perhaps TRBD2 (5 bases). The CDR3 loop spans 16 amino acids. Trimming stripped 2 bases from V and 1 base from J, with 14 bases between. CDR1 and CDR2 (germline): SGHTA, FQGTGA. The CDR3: CASSLVGPGSQETQYF. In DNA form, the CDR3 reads TGTGCCAGCAGCTTAGTCGGACCGGGAAGCCAAGAGACCCAGTACTTC.

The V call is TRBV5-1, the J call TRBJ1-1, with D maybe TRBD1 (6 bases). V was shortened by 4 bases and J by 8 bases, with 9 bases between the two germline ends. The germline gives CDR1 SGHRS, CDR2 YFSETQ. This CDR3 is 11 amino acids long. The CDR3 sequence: CASSGGLEAFF. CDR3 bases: TGCGCCAGCAGCGGGGGGCTCGAAGCTTTCTTT.

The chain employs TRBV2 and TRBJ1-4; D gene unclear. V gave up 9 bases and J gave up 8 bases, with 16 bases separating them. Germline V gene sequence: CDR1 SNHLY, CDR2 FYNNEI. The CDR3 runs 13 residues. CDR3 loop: CASFRTPQEKLFF. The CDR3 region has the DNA TGTGCCAGTTTTCGGACGCCCCAGGAAAAACTGTTTTTT.

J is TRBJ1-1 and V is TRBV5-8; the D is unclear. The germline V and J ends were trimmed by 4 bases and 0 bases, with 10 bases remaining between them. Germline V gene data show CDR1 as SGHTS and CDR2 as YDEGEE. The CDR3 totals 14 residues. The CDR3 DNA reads TGTGCCAGCAGCCCCCCCCAGCTGAACACTGAAGCTTTCTTT. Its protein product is CASSPPQLNTEAFF.

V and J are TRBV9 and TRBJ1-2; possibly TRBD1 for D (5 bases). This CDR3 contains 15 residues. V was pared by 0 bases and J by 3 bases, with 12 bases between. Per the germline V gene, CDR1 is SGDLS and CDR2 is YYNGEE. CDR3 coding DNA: TGTGCCAGCAGCGTAGATGGGGGGGTTTACTATGGCTACACCTTC. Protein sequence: CASSVDGGVYYGYTF.